The rows below give T cell receptor beta chains drawn from one sample of a study of blood T cell repertoires in COVID-19. Here immunoSEQ multiplex PCR was the method, and the copy in TCRdb shows in-frame clones only, minus some. This repertoire shows roughly 360,000 clones, approximately 88% found once; its top ten account for over 0.9%. Sequences were obtained from PBMCs or T cells enriched from blood (not recorded which). The source is a woman aged 25 to 45 with acute COVID-19. The CDR3 runs from the conserved cysteine through the conserved F or W. The D gene is left open where the match is weak. The listing skips clone size in some rows; elsewhere it reads once, few, many or a size class.

V gene,J gene,D gene,clone size,CDR3 protein,CDR3 DNA
TRBV4-1,TRBJ2-3,TRBD2,.,CASSQRAGWATDTQYF,TGCGCCAGCAGCCAGCGAGCGGGGTGGGCCACAGATACGCAGTATTTT
TRBV7-9,TRBJ2-1,TRBD2,.,CASSPGTSGDLNEQFF,TGTGCCAGCAGCCCCGGGACTAGCGGGGACCTTAATGAGCAGTTCTTC
TRBV4-1,TRBJ2-4,TRBD2,.,CASSQERWTSGNNIQYF,TGCGCCAGCAGCCAAGAAAGGTGGACTAGCGGAAACAACATTCAGTACTTC
TRBV30,TRBJ1-2,TRBD1,.,CAWRDTGARGYTF,TGTGCCTGGAGAGACACAGGGGCTCGGGGCTACACCTTC
TRBV3-1/TRBV3-2,TRBJ1-2,TRBD1,.,CASSLRTGPPNYGYTF,TGTGCCAGCAGCCTTCGGACAGGCCCACCTAACTATGGCTACACCTTC
TRBV7-9,TRBJ2-1,TRBD2,.,CASSISTSGGIWLGEQFF,TGTGCCAGCAGCATCTCGACTAGCGGGGGGATTTGGCTTGGTGAGCAGTTCTTC
TRBV24-1,TRBJ2-1,.,.,CATSDRGYEQFF,TGTGCCACCAGTGATCGAGGGTATGAGCAGTTCTTC
TRBV11-3,TRBJ2-5,.,.,CASSLEAGTPQETQYF,TGTGCCAGCAGCTTAGAAGCCGGGACACCCCAAGAGACCCAGTACTTC
TRBV3-1/TRBV3-2,TRBJ1-4,TRBD1,.,CASSQAQGATNEKLFF,TGTGCCAGCAGCCAAGCCCAGGGGGCAACTAATGAAAAACTGTTTTTT
TRBV19,TRBJ1-2,.,.,CASSILLGGNFYGYTF,TGTGCCAGTAGTATCTTGTTAGGCGGGAACTTCTATGGCTACACCTTC
TRBV5-1,TRBJ1-1,.,.,CASSQGLMNTEAFF,TGCGCCAGCAGCCAAGGACTTATGAACACTGAAGCTTTCTTT
TRBV18,TRBJ1-3,.,.,CASSPPPAGNTIYF,TGTGCCAGCTCACCACCGCCAGCTGGAAACACCATATATTTT
TRBV7-9,TRBJ2-7,TRBD1,once,CASSNRTGGQHEQYF,TGTGCCAGCAGCAACCGGACAGGGGGCCAGCACGAGCAGTACTTC
TRBV7-9,TRBJ1-2,.,.,CASSLQEGGYTF,TGTGCCAGCAGCTTACAAGAGGGTGGCTACACCTTC
TRBV5-1,TRBJ2-2,TRBD1,.,CASSSRTGRTGELFF,TGCGCCAGCAGCTCGCGGACAGGGAGGACCGGGGAGCTGTTTTTT
TRBV4-1,TRBJ1-4,.,.,CASSQDPAGINEKLFF,TGCGCCAGCAGCCAAGATCCGGCAGGGATTAATGAAAAACTGTTTTTT
TRBV9,TRBJ2-7,.,.,CASSGRTNLYEQYF,TGTGCCAGCAGCGGGAGGACTAACCTATACGAGCAGTACTTC
TRBV5-6,TRBJ2-1,TRBD1,.,CASSPDRPSYNEQFF,TGTGCCAGCAGTCCGGACAGGCCCTCCTACAATGAGCAGTTCTTC
TRBV21-1,TRBJ2-6,.,once,CASSKAPNKGGDSGANVLTF,TGTGCCAGCAGCAAAGCCCCGAATAAGGGGGGGGACTCTGGGGCCAACGTCCTGACTTTC
TRBV9,TRBJ2-3,.,.,CASSVRVAGLSTDTQYF,TGTGCCAGCAGCGTACGTGTTGCTGGCCTCAGCACAGATACGCAGTATTTT
TRBV2,TRBJ2-7,TRBD2,.,CASSVVAGAYEQYF,TGTGCCAGCAGTGTTGTAGCGGGGGCCTACGAGCAGTACTTC
TRBV27,TRBJ2-3,TRBD2,.,CASRTLSGGSDTQYF,TGTGCCAGCAGGACCCTGAGCGGGGGCTCAGATACGCAGTATTTT
TRBV24-1,TRBJ1-2,TRBD1,.,CATSDAQGAYNYGYTF,TGTGCCACCAGTGATGCACAGGGGGCCTACAACTATGGCTACACCTTC
TRBV12-3/TRBV12-4,TRBJ1-1,TRBD1,.,CASRPRTGEAFF,TGTGCCAGCAGGCCGAGGACAGGGGAAGCTTTCTTT
TRBV5-1,TRBJ2-1,TRBD2,.,CASSLDTPSGAQQFF,TGCGCCAGCAGCTTGGATACGCCTAGCGGGGCCCAGCAGTTCTTC
TRBV12-3/TRBV12-4,TRBJ1-5,.,.,CASSLVGQPQHF,TGTGCCAGCAGTTTAGTCGGTCAGCCCCAGCATTTT
TRBV19,TRBJ2-5,TRBD2,.,CASRPGGGETQYF,TGTGCCAGTAGGCCGGGGGGTGGTGAGACCCAGTACTTC
TRBV19,TRBJ1-6,.,.,CASKGSAASNSPLHF,TGTGCCAGTAAAGGTTCGGCAGCGAGCAATTCACCCCTCCACTTT
TRBV6-5,TRBJ1-2,.,.,CASSYSSGDGYTF,TGTGCCAGCAGTTACTCATCAGGGGACGGCTACACCTTC
TRBV19,TRBJ1-2,.,.,CASSTSGGLGDEGYTF,TGTGCCAGTAGTACTTCGGGGGGCCTTGGAGATGAAGGCTACACCTTC
TRBV9,TRBJ2-7,.,.,CASSGGDWDEQYF,TGTGCCAGCAGCGGGGGGGATTGGGACGAGCAGTACTTC
TRBV10-3,TRBJ1-5,TRBD1,.,CAIRGDRDYQPQHF,TGTGCCATCAGAGGGGACAGGGATTATCAGCCCCAGCATTTT
TRBV19,TRBJ1-2,TRBD1,.,CASSMLGQGIYGYTF,TGTGCCAGTAGTATGCTGGGACAGGGGATCTATGGCTACACCTTC
TRBV5-1,TRBJ2-1,.,.,CTSSRQPGVDHNEQFF,TGCACCAGCAGCCGTCAGCCAGGGGTGGATCACAATGAGCAGTTCTTC
TRBV28,TRBJ1-4,TRBD1,.,CASSETGGWNEKLFF,TGTGCCAGCAGCGAAACAGGGGGGTGGAATGAAAAACTGTTTTTT
TRBV9,TRBJ2-3,.,.,CASSVSNTQYF,TGTGCCAGCAGCGTATCTAATACGCAGTATTTT
TRBV7-5,TRBJ1-2,.,once,CVRSLKVRDRVIDGYTF,TGTGTCAGAAGCTTAAAGGTCCGGGACAGGGTTATAGATGGCTACACCTTC